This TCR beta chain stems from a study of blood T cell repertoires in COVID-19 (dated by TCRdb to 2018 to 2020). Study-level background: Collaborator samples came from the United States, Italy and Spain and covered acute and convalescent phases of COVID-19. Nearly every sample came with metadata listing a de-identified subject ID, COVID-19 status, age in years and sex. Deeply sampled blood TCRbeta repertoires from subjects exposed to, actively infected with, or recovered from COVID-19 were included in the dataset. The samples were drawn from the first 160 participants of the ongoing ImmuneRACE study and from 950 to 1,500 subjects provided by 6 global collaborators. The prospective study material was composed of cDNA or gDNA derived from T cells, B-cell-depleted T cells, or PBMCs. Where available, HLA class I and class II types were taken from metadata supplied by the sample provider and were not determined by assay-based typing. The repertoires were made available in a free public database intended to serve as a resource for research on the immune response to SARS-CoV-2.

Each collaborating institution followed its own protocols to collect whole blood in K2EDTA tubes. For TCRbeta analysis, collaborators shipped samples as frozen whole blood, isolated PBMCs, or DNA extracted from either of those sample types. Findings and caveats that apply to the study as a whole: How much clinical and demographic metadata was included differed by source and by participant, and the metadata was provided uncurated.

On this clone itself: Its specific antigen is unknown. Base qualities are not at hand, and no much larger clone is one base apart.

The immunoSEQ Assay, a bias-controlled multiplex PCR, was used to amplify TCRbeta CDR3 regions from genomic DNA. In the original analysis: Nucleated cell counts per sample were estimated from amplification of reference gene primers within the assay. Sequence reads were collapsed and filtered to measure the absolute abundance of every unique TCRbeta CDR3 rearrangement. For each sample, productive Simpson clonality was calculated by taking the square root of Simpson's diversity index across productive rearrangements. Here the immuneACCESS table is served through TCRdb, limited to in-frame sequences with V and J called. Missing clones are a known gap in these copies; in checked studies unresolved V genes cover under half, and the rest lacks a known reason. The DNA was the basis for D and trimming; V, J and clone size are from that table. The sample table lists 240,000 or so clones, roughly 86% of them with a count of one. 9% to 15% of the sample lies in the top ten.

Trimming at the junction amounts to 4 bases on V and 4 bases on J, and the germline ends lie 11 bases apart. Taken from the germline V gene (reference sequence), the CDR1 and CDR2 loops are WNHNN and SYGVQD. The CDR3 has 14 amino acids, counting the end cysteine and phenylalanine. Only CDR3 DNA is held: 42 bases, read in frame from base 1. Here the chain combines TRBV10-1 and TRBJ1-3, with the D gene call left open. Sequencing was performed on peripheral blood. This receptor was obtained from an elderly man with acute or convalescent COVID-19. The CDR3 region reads CASSGTAGGNTIYF. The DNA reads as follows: TGCGCCAGCAGTGGGACCGCGGGAGGAAACACCATATATTTT.